This is a list of T cell receptor beta chains from one sample in a study of blood T cell repertoires in COVID-19. The assay was immunoSEQ multiplex PCR, and TCRdb's table has in-frame clones only and misses some. The sample yields 140,000 to 150,000 clones, approximately 90% seen once. Sequencing input: peripheral blood. The receptors come from a man in his 60s with active or convalescent COVID-19. The CDR3 runs from the conserved cysteine through the conserved F or W. A D gene is named only where the DNA matches it firmly. For some rows the clone size is stated as once, few or many, or as a class when expanded; others skip it.

TRBJ2-1 | TRBV7-2 | TRBD1 | NA | TGTGCCAGCAGCTTAGACAGGGGGGCGTACAATGAGCAGTTCTTC | CASSLDRGAYNEQFF
TRBJ2-1 | TRBV5-1 | NA | NA | TGCGCCAGCAGCGGAATCTCGGGACTGTCCTACAATGAGCAGTTCTTC | CASSGISGLSYNEQFF
TRBJ2-1 | TRBV29-1 | TRBD1 | NA | TGCAGCGCTGGACAGGGGGCTTCCTACAATGAGCAGTTCTTC | CSAGQGASYNEQFF
TRBJ2-2 | TRBV18 | NA | NA | TGTGCCAGCTCACCATTTCTACAGTTGAACACCGGGGAGCTGTTTTTT | CASSPFLQLNTGELFF
TRBJ1-2 | TRBV6-4 | NA | NA | TGTGCCAGCAAGGGGGACCCACAGGGATATGGCTACACCTTC | CASKGDPQGYGYTF
TRBJ2-7 | TRBV6-5 | NA | NA | TGTGCCAGCAGTTACAGGGGGAACGAGCAGTACTTC | CASSYRGNEQYF
TRBJ1-2 | TRBV7-9 | NA | NA | TGTGCCAGCAGCTACGGGTCACAGGGAAACTATGGCTACACCTTC | CASSYGSQGNYGYTF
TRBJ2-5 | TRBV6-5 | NA | once | TGTGCCAGCAGAATGACAACCCAAGAGACCCAGTACTTC | CASRMTTQETQYF
TRBJ2-7 | TRBV7-9 | TRBD1 | NA | TGTGCCAGCAGCTCCTCCATGACAGGGGACCGCTCCTACGAGCAGTACTTC | CASSSSMTGDRSYEQYF
TRBJ2-7 | TRBV9 | NA | once | TGTGCCAGCAGCGCAGGGGACGGACCCTACGAGCAATACTTC | CASSAGDGPYEQYF
TRBJ2-2 | TRBV18 | TRBD2 | NA | TGTGCCAGCTCACCAAATCTGCGGGGGGGAGGAGCCGGGGAGCTGTTTTTT | CASSPNLRGGGAGELFF
TRBJ2-7 | TRBV18 | NA | NA | TGTGCCAGCTCACCTGGGACTGCTGCCGGCGAGCAGTACTTC | CASSPGTAAGEQYF
TRBJ2-7 | TRBV30 | NA | once | TGTGCCTGGAGTGGTCGTTTAGCCCCGGGGGACGAGCAGTACTTC | CAWSGRLAPGDEQYF
TRBJ1-4 | TRBV6-5 | NA | NA | TGTGCCAGCAGTTTCCAGGGGACTAATGAAAAACTGTTTTTT | CASSFQGTNEKLFF
TRBJ1-5 | TRBV16 | NA | once | TGTGCCAGCAGCCAGCTCCAAGGGGAGCCCCAGCATTTT | CASSQLQGEPQHF
TRBJ1-2 | TRBV7-9 | NA | NA | TGTGCCAGCAGCTTAGGAGAAGGGGAGGGCTATGGCTACACCTTC | CASSLGEGEGYGYTF
TRBJ2-5 | TRBV11-2 | NA | NA | TGTGCCAGCAGCTTAGAACTCGAAGAGACCCAGTACTTC | CASSLELEETQYF
TRBJ2-6 | TRBV12-3/TRBV12-4 | NA | NA | TGTGCCAGCATTCAGGCTGGGGCCAACGTCCTGACTTTC | CASIQAGANVLTF
TRBJ2-3 | TRBV9 | NA | NA | TGTGCCAGCAGCGCCGGACTTTCAGATACGCAGTATTTT | CASSAGLSDTQYF
TRBJ1-5 | TRBV19 | TRBD1 | NA | TGTGCCAGTAGGGCTACGCAGGGGGGCTTAAATCAGCCCCAGCATTTT | CASRATQGGLNQPQHF
TRBJ1-2 | TRBV19 | TRBD1 | NA | TGTGCCAGTGCCCGGACAGGGAACTCCTATGGCTACACCTTC | CASARTGNSYGYTF
TRBJ1-5 | TRBV6-6 | TRBD1 | NA | TGTGCCAGCAGTAAGGGACAGGGTATCTTTCCCCAGCATTTT | CASSKGQGIFPQHF
TRBJ2-5 | TRBV24-1 | TRBD2 | NA | TGTGCCACCAGTGATTTGTCACTAGCGGGGTCAGAGACCCAGTACTTC | CATSDLSLAGSETQYF
TRBJ2-1 | TRBV28 | TRBD2 | NA | TGTGCCAGCAGTTGGGGTAGCGGGAGCCATGAGCAGTTCTTC | CASSWGSGSHEQFF